Here is one T cell receptor beta chain with its context. The specificity of this receptor is unknown. No much larger clonotype is one base removed from it; base qualities were not supplied. Participants in the prospective study were enrolled through a virtual design, were aged 18 to 89 years, and lived in 24 United States geographic areas. Cohort assignment in the prospective study relied on participant-reported clinical history from a screening survey and a study questionnaire. Each participant in the prospective study had whole blood, serum and a nasopharyngeal or oropharyngeal swab collected by mobile phlebotomists. Over an approximately 2-month period, participants in the prospective study had the option of providing additional blood draws and questionnaires. Prospective study blood samples were shipped either frozen or at room temperature before DNA extraction. The source of the sample is a study of blood T cell repertoires in COVID-19 (dated by TCRdb to about 2020). About the study as a whole: Samples covering the acute and convalescent phases of COVID-19 were provided by collaborators in the United States, Italy and Spain. Nearly every sample came with metadata listing a de-identified subject ID, COVID-19 status, age in years and sex. Where available, HLA class I and class II types were taken from metadata supplied by the sample provider and were not determined by assay-based typing. Samples were obtained from the ongoing ImmuneRACE study (first 160 participants) and from approximately 1,200 subjects provided by 6 global collaborators. The repertoires were made available in a free public database intended to serve as a resource for research on the immune response to SARS-CoV-2. The material from the prospective study consisted of cDNA or gDNA derived from T cells, B-cell-depleted T cells, or PBMCs. The dataset comprised deeply sampled blood TCRbeta repertoires from subjects exposed to, actively infected with, or recovered from COVID-19.

The paper as a whole reports these results and caveats: The quantity of clinical and demographic metadata differed by source and by participant and was supplied without curation.

The immunoSEQ Assay, a bias-controlled multiplex PCR, was used to amplify TCRbeta CDR3 regions from genomic DNA. The original pipeline was this. The number of nucleated cells in each sample was estimated by amplification of reference gene primers within the assay. To quantify the absolute abundance of each unique TCRbeta CDR3 rearrangement, sequence reads were collapsed and filtered. For each sample, productive Simpson clonality was calculated as the square root of Simpson's diversity index across productive rearrangements. TCRdb carries this immuneACCESS record with in-frame sequences only. Its versions omit some clonotypes, under half of them owing to an unresolved V gene in the studies checked, with the rest unexplained. V and J calls and clone size are those listed in that table; D and trimming were worked out from the DNA. In all, the sample holds about 190,000 clones, and around 82% of those were seen once. 4% to 6.5% of the sample belongs to the ten largest clones.

Relative to germline, V is missing 5 bases and J is missing 0 bases, with 6 bases of the junction outside any gene match. The CDR3 has 17 amino acids, counting the end cysteine and phenylalanine. Only the CDR3 portion is preserved as DNA: 51 bases, with reading frame beginning at the first base. CDR1 LNHDA and CDR2 SQIVND were looked up in the germline V gene (reference sequence). Material for sequencing was PBMCs or T cells enriched from blood (not recorded which). The clonotype originates from a woman in her sixties or seventies with acute COVID-19. The chain couples TRBV19 to TRBJ2-3, with 12 bases in between that match TRBD2. The CDR3 region has the sequence CASSSPGLAGSTDTQYF. Here is the DNA: TGTGCCAGTAGTTCCCCGGGACTAGCGGGCAGCACAGATACGCAGTATTTT.